A single sample gave rise to the 20 T cell receptor beta chains below, sequenced in a study of blood T cell repertoires in COVID-19. Profiling relied on immunoSEQ multiplex PCR, and the TCRdb table lists in-frame clones only, not all of them. The sample consists of around 130,000 clones, roughly 80% of them appearing once. The sequenced material came from peripheral blood. The receptor source for this set is a woman in her forties or fifties with acute or convalescent COVID-19.

The chain has TRBV6-1 and TRBJ1-5; D not certain. V lost 1 base and J lost 5, with 12 bases in between. CDR1 and CDR2 from the germline V gene are MNHNS and SASEGT. The CDR3 is 15 amino acids. CDR3 sequence (DNA): TGTGCCAGCAGTGAAGTTGGGAGAATGGATCAGCCCCAGCATTTT. Its translation: CASSEVGRMDQPQHF.

This chain links TRBV27 with TRBJ1-4; D is ambiguous. The CDR3 has 15 amino acids. Germline V gene data show CDR1 as MNHEY and CDR2 as SMNVEV (reference sequence). The V and J ends lost 4 bases and 0 bases respectively, with 9 bases between them. In nucleotides, the CDR3 is TGTGCCAGCAGTTCCACCAGTGCAACTAATGAAAAACTGTTTTTT. This translates into CASSSTSATNEKLFF.

The chain combines TRBV6-5 with TRBJ2-1; no reliable D call. Germline V gene sequence: CDR1 MNHEY, CDR2 SVGAGI. The CDR3 totals 15 residues. Trimming shortened V by 5 bases and J by 2 bases, and 13 bases separated the two germline ends. CDR3 nucleotide sequence: TGTGCCAGCAGTCAGTCGTATAGCCCCTACAATGAGCAGTTCTTC. Amino acid sequence: CASSQSYSPYNEQFF.

V usage is TRBV6-5 and J usage is TRBJ2-2; 7 bases are shared with TRBD2. In germline, CDR1 is MNHEY, CDR2 SVGAGI. Unmatched junction bases numbered 3, after V lost 5 bases and J lost 0 bases. This CDR3 is built from 15 residues. CDR3 in DNA: TGTGCCAGCAGTCCGCGGGGGACGAACACCGGGGAGCTGTTTTTT. Translating it yields CASSPRGTNTGELFF.

The J gene is TRBJ1-6, the V gene TRBV11-1, with 8 bases matching TRBD1. This CDR3 comprises 14 residues. Per the germline V gene, CDR1 is SGHAT and CDR2 is FQDESV (reference sequence). J gave up 9 bases and V 4 bases, and 5 bases lay outside the gene matches. The CDR3 coding sequence is TGTGCCAGCAGCTCGACAGGGGCCGGTTCACCCCTCCACTTT. Its translation is CASSSTGAGSPLHF. The complete variable domain, with remaining parts taken from reference TRBV11-1 and TRBJ1-6, reads EAEVAQSPRYKITEKSQAVAFWCDPISGHATLYWYRQILGQGPELLVQFQDESVVDDSQLPKDRFSAERLKGVDSTLKIQPAELGDSAMYLCASSSTGAGSPLHFGNGTRLTVT.

V is TRBV7-2 and J is TRBJ1-1, with a possible D match to TRBD1 (5 bases). The CDR3 runs to 16 residues. The V gene lost 4 bases and the J gene lost 0 bases, with 15 bases spanning the gap. CDR1 is SGHTA, CDR2 FQGNSA, per germline. Written as DNA, the CDR3 is TGTGCCAGCAGCTCGTTGACCAGGGCCATGAACACTGAAGCTTTCTTT. Protein: CASSSLTRAMNTEAFF.

The chain is built from TRBV18 and TRBJ1-1; the D is unclear. CDR3 length: 13 amino acids. Germline lookup yields CDR1 KGHSH and CDR2 LQKENI. Trimming shortened V by 3 bases and J by 6 bases, and 11 bases separated the two germline ends. CDR3 sequence reads: CASSPAGAAEAFF. The CDR3 region has the DNA TGTGCCAGCTCACCGGCGGGCGCTGCTGAAGCTTTCTTT.

This rearrangement joins TRBV29-1 to TRBJ2-6; 9 nucleotides match TRBD1. With V trimmed by 3 bases and J by 0 bases, 6 bases remained unmatched. Germline V gene lookup returns CDR1 SQVTM and CDR2 ANQGSEA. This CDR3 region has 17 residues. CDR3 protein: CSVEETGGFSGANVLTF. In DNA, the CDR3 is TGCAGCGTTGAGGAGACAGGGGGTTTCTCTGGGGCCAACGTCCTGACTTTC.

The chain uses TRBV7-9 and TRBJ2-7, with TRBD1 matching over 9 bases. This CDR3 comprises 14 residues. The V and J ends lost 5 bases and 5 bases, in that order; junction bases with no gene match: 7. Per germline, CDR1 SEHNR and CDR2 FQNEAQ (reference sequence). CDR3 sequence: CASSPWTGENEQYF. The CDR3 nucleotides are TGTGCCAGCAGCCCTTGGACAGGGGAAAACGAGCAGTACTTC.

The chain links TRBV4-2 to TRBJ1-5; TRBD1 matches 10 bases. Germline V gives CDR1 LGHNA, CDR2 YNFKEQ. V was clipped by 1 base and J by 7 bases; unmatched bases: 13. This CDR3 spans 18 amino acids. The CDR3 DNA is TGTGCCAGCAGCCAAGTTGGGTGGAAGACAGGGGGCGAGCAGCCCCAGCATTTT. Its translation is CASSQVGWKTGGEQPQHF.

The V gene is TRBV5-8, the J gene TRBJ1-5; D is uncertain. This CDR3 is 16 amino acids long. Trimming took 1 base from V and 6 from J, leaving 17 bases between them. Germline values: CDR1 SGHTS, CDR2 YDEGEE. This CDR3 reads CASSLNLGGILQPQHF. CDR3 sequence (DNA): TGTGCCAGCAGCTTGAATCTCGGCGGGATTCTTCAGCCCCAGCATTTT.

This sequence joins TRBV15 and TRBJ1-1; 11 nucleotides match TRBD1. The CDR3 has 15 amino acids. After removal of 9 bases from V and 0 bases from J, the junction contained 6 bases not matched to a gene. Germline V gene sequence: CDR1 LNHNV, CDR2 YYDKDF (reference sequence). The CDR3 nucleotides read TGTGCCACTCGGGGACAGGGGGGGATGAACACTGAAGCTTTCTTT. It is translated as CATRGQGGMNTEAFF.

The chain employs TRBV11-1 and TRBJ2-1; the D gene is possibly TRBD1 (6 bases). V shed 5 bases and J shed 5 bases, with 13 bases lying between them. Germline V gives CDR1 SGHAT, CDR2 FQDESV (reference sequence). The CDR3 consists of 14 residues. Here the CDR3 reads CASSLGTTNNEQFF. The CDR3 region has the DNA TGTGCCAGCAGCCTTGGGACAACCAACAATGAGCAGTTCTTC. The variable domain in full, with the rest retrieved from reference TRBV11-1 and TRBJ2-1, is EAEVAQSPRYKITEKSQAVAFWCDPISGHATLYWYRQILGQGPELLVQFQDESVVDDSQLPKDRFSAERLKGVDSTLKIQPAELGDSAMYLCASSLGTTNNEQFFGPGTRLTVL.

The V and J genes are TRBV9 and TRBJ2-3; 15 bases fit TRBD2. V shed 4 bases, J shed 5 bases, and the junction held 5 bases outside the gene matches. The germline gives CDR1 SGDLS, CDR2 YYNGEE. CDR3 length: 16 residues. The CDR3 reads CASSWTSGGAKDTQYF. In DNA form, the CDR3 reads TGTGCCAGCAGCTGGACTAGCGGGGGGGCCAAAGATACGCAGTATTTT.

The chain links TRBV18 to TRBJ1-6; a weak D match, TRBD1 (5 bases). Deletions cut 3 bases from V and 8 bases from J, with 8 bases between. The CDR3 has 13 residues. Germline CDR1 is KGHSH and CDR2 is LQKENI. CDR3 loop: CASSPSRDSPLHF. The CDR3, as DNA: TGTGCCAGCTCACCTTCCAGGGATTCACCCCTCCACTTT.

This clone was seen just once. CDR3 in DNA: TGTGCCAGCAGCACCGGGACAGCGGTCTACAATGAGCAGTTCTTC. Translated, it gives CASSTGTAVYNEQFF. This sequence joins TRBV5-4 and TRBJ2-1, with 7 bases fitting TRBD1. Looked up from germline, CDR1 is SGHNT and CDR2 is YYREEE (reference sequence). Trimming at V came to 4 bases and at J to 3 bases, leaving 7 bases not matched to a gene. The CDR3 has 15 residues.

The count of this clone is one. V gene TRBV6-5 combines with J gene TRBJ1-4, with D unclear. Trimming took off 6 bases at V and 0 bases at J, with 8 bases between the two ends. The length of the CDR3 is 14 residues. The V gene's germline CDR1 is MNHEY and CDR2 SVGAGI. The CDR3 sequence is CASSRTSTNEKLFF. The CDR3 DNA follows: TGTGCCAGCAGCCGTACATCAACTAATGAAAAACTGTTTTTT.

The chain links TRBV6-5 to TRBJ2-7, with D perhaps TRBD1 (5 bases). The CDR3 extends over 15 amino acids. Between the trimmed V and J ends, which lost 5 bases and 1 base, there was a span of 15 bases. Germline V gene data show CDR1 as MNHEY and CDR2 as SVGAGI. The DNA of the CDR3 is TGTGCCAGCAGTCACGGACAAAGACGGTCCTACGAGCAGTACTTC. Its protein is CASSHGQRRSYEQYF.

For this clone: The identical CDR3 is also encoded by other nucleotide sequences in the sample. The V call is TRBV5-4, the J call TRBJ2-7, with D perhaps matching TRBD2 (6 bases). CDR1 SGHNT and CDR2 YYREEE come from the germline V gene (reference sequence). The CDR3 extends over 14 amino acids. With 0 bases removed from V and 1 base from J, the gap between germline ends came to 8 bases. In DNA, the CDR3 is TGTGCCAGCAGCTTGGGCGGGGATTCCTACGAGCAGTACTTC. This gives the protein CASSLGGDSYEQYF. Using reference TRBV5-4 and TRBJ2-7 for the parts outside the CDR3, the full variable domain is ETGVTQSPTHLIKTRGQQVTLRCSSQSGHNTVSWYQQALGQGPQFIFQYYREEENGRGNFPPRFSGLQFPNYSSELNVNALELDDSALYLCASSLGGDSYEQYFGPGTRLTVT.

The genes are TRBV24-1 and TRBJ1-2; D call uncertain. The germline V and J ends were trimmed by 4 bases and 4 bases, with 3 bases remaining between them. The CDR3 length is 11 residues. The V gene's germline CDR1 is KGHDR and CDR2 SFDVKD. CDR3 sequence (DNA): TGTGCCACCAGTGACAGCTATGGCTACACCTTC. It codes for CATSDSYGYTF.